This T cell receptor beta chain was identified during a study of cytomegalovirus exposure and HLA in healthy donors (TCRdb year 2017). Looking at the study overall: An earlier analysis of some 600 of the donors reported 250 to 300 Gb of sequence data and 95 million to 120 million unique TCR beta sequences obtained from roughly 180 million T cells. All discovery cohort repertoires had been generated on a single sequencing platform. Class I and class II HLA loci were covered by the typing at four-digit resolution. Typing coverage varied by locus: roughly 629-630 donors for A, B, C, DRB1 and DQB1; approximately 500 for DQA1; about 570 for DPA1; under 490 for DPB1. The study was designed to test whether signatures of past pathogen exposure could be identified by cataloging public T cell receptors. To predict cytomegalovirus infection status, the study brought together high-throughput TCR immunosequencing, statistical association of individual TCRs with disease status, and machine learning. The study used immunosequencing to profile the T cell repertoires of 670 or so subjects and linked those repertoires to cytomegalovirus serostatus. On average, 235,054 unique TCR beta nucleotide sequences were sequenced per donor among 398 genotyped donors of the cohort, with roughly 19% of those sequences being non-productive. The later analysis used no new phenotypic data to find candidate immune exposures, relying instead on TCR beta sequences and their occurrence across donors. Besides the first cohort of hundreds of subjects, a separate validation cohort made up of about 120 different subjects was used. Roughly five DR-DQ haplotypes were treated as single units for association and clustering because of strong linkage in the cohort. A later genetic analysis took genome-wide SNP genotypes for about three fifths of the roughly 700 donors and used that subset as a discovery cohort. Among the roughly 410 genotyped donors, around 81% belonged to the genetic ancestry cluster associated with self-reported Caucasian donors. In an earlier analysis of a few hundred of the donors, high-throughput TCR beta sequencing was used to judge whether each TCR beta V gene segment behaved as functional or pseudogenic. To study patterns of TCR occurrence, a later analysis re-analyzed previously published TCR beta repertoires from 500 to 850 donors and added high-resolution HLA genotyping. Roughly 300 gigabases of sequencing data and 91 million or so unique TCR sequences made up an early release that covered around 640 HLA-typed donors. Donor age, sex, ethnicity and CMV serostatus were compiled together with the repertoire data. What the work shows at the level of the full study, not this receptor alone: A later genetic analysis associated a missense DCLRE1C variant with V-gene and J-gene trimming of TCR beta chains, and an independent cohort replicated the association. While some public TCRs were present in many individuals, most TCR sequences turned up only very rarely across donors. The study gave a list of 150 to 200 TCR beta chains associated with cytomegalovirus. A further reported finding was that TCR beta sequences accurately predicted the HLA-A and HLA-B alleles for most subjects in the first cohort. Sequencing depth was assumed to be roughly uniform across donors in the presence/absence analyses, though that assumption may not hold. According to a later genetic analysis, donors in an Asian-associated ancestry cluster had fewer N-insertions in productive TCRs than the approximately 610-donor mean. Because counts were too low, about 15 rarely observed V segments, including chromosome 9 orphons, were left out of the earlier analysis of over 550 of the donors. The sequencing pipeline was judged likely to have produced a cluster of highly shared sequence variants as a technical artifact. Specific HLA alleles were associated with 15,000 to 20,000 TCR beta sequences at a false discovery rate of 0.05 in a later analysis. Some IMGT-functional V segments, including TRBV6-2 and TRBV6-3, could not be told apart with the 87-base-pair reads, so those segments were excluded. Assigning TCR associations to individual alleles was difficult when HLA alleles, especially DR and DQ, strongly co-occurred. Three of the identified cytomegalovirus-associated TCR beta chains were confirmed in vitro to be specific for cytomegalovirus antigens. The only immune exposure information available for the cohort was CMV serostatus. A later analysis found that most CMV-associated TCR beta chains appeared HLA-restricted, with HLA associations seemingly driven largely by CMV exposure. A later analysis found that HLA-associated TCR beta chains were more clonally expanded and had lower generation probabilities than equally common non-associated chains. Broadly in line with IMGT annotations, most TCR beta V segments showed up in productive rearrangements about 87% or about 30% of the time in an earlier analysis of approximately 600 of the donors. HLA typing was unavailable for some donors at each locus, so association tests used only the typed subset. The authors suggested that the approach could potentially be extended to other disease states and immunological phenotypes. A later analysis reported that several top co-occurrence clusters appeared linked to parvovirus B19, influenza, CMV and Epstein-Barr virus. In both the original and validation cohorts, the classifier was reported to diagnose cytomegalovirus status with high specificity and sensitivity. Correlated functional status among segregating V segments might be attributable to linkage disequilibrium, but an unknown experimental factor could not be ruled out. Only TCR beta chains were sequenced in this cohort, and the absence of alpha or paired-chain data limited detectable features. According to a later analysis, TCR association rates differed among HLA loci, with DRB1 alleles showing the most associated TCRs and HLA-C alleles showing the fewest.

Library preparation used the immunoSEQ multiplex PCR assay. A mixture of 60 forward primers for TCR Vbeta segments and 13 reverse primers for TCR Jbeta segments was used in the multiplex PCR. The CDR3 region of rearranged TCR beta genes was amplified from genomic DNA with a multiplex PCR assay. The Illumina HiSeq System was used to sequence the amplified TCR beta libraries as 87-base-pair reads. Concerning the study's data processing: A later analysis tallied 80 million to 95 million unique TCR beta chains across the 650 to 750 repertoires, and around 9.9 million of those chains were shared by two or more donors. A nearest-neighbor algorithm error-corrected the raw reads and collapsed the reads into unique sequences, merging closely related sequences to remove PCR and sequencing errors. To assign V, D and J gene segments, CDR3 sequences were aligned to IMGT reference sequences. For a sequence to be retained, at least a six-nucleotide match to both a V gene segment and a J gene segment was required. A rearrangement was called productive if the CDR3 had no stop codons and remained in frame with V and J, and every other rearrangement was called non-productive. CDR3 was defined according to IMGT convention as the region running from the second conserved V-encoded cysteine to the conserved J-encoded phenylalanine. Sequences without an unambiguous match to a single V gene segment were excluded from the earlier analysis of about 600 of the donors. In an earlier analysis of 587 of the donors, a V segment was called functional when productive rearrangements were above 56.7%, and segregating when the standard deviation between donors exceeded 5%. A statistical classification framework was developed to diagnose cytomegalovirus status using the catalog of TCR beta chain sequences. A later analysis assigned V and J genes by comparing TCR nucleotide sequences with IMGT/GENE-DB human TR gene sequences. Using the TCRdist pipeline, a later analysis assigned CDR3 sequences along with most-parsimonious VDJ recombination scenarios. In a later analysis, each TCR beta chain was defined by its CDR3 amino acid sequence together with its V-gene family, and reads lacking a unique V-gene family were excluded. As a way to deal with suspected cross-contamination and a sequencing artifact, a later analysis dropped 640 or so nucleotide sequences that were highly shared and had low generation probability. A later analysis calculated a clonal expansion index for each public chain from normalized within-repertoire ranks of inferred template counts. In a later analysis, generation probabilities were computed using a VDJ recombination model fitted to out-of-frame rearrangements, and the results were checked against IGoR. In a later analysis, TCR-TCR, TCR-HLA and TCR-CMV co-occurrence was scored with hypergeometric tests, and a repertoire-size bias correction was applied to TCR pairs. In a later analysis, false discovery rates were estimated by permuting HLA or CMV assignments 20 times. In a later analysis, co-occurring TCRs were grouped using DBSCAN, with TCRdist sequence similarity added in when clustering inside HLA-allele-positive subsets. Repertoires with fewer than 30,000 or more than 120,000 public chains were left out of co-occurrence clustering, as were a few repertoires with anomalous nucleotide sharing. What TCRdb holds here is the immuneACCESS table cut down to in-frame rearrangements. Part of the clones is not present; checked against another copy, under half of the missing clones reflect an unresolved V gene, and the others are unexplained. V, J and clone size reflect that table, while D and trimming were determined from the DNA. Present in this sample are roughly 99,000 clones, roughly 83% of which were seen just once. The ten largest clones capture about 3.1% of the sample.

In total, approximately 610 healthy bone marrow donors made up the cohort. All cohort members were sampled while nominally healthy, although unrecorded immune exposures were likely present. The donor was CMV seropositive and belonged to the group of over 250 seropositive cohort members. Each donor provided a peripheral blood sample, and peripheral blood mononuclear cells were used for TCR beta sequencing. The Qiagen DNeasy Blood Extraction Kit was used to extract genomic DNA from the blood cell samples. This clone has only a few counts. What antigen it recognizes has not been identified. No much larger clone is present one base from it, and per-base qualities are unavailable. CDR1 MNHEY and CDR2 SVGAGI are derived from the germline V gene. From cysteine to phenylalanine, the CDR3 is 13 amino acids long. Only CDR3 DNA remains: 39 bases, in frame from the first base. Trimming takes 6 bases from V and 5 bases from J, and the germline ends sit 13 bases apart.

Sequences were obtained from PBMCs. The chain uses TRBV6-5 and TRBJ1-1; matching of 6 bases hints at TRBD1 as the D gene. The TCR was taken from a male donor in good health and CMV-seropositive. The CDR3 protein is CASRQTGWTEAFF. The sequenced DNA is TGTGCCAGCAGGCAAACAGGGTGGACTGAAGCTTTCTTT.